The source of this T cell receptor (beta chain) is a study of siplizumab effects on memory and regulatory T cells. Produced via immunoSEQ multiplex PCR; TCRdb's table is partial and in-frame only. The sample lists some 100,000 clones, 94% occurring once. This CDR3 has 11 amino acids. From germline, CDR1 is SGDLS and CDR2 YYNGEE. V shed 1 base and J shed 2 bases, with 0 bases lying between them. The chain joins TRBV9 to TRBJ1-2; no clear D. The sequence was collected from a human donor in good health. Sequencing used Tregs sorted from blood. CDR3 coding DNA: TGTGCCAGCAGCGTAAACTATGGCTACACCTTC. Amino acid sequence: CASSVNYGYTF.